This entry is about one T cell receptor (beta chain). The antigen is not known. CDR1 is SGHRS, CDR2 YFSETQ, per germline. CDR3 length: 16 residues. Between the trimmed V and J ends, which lost 0 bases and 0 bases, there was a span of 11 bases. The run depth of the assay was deep. This table comes from immunoSEQ multiplex PCR, and its TCRdb copy is limited to in-frame clones, with some not included. This sample has around 1.1 million clones, with 77% found just once. The record originates from a study of shared clonotypes between healthy human individuals. At the level of the study: Per-donor plates numbered three CD4 naive, three CD4 memory, two CD8 naive and one CD8 memory.

Overall study results and limits: The generation probabilities recorded for non-shared clonotypes fell below those of clonotypes shared by all four donors. Sampling used blood alone; tissue repertoires probably differ.

The TCR sequence derives from a young man in good health. Some clones in this sample may be carry-over from other donors' samples. Sequencing was performed on memory CD4+ T cells from PBMCs. Subset of the sample: CD45RA-negative fraction. The chain carries TRBV5-1 and TRBJ2-3, with D possibly being TRBD1 (6 bases). The DNA of the CDR3 is TGCGCCAGCAGCTTGGGGAGACAGGACAGCACAGATACGCAGTATTTT. It is translated as CASSLGRQDSTDTQYF. The complete variable domain, with remaining parts taken from reference TRBV5-1 and TRBJ2-3, reads KAGVTQTPRYLIKTRGQQVTLSCSPISGHRSVSWYQQTPGQGLQFLFEYFSETQRNKGNFPGRFSGRQFSNSRSEMNVSTLELGDSALYLCASSLGRQDSTDTQYFGPGTRLTVL.